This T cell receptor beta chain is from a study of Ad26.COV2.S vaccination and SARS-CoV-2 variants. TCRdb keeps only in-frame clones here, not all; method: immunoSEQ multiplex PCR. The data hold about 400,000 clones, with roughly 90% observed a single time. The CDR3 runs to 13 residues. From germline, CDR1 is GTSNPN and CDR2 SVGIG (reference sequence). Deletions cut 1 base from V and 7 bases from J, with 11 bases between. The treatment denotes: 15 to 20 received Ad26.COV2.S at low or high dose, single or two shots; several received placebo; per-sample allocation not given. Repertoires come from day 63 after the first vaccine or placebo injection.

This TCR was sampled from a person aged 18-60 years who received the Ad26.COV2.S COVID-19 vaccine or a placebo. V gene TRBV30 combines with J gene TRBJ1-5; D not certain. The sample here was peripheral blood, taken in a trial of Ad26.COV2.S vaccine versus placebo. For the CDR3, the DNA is TGTGCCTGGAGTGACATGGGGTACCAGCCCCAGCATTTT. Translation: CAWSDMGYQPQHF.